The rows below give T cell receptor beta chains drawn from one sample of a study of T cell changes during pregnancy in multiple sclerosis. Profiling relied on immunoSEQ multiplex PCR, and the TCRdb table lists in-frame clones only, not all of them. Of 78,000 or so clones listed, 92% are singletons. The sample consisted of peripheral blood, taken before pregnancy. The receptors here all came from a female donor with multiple sclerosis, enrolled in a pregnancy study. Each CDR3 is given with its conserved first and last residue. D genes are given only for firm matches. For some rows the clone size is stated as once, few or many, or as a class when expanded; others skip it.

CATSRETSSGAPYEQYF | TGTGCCACCAGCCGGGAGACTTCTAGCGGGGCCCCCTACGAGCAGTACTTC | TRBJ2-7 | NA | TRBV15 | TRBD2
CSVDLQGATYNEQFF | TGCAGCGTTGACCTTCAGGGGGCTACCTACAATGAGCAGTTCTTC | TRBJ2-1 | once | TRBV29-1 | TRBD1
CASRGISGANYGYTF | TGTGCCAGCAGGGGAATCTCAGGGGCCAACTATGGCTACACCTTC | TRBJ1-2 | NA | TRBV27 | NA
CASSLQGYYGYTF | TGTGCCAGCAGCTTACAGGGATACTATGGCTACACCTTC | TRBJ1-2 | NA | TRBV7-9 | NA
CASSSSGGWTGELFF | TGTGCCAGCAGCTCTAGCGGGGGCTGGACCGGGGAGCTGTTTTTT | TRBJ2-2 | NA | TRBV7-3 | TRBD2
CASSLQGSEAFF | TGTGCCAGCAGCCTTCAGGGGTCTGAAGCTTTCTTT | TRBJ1-1 | NA | TRBV5-4 | NA
CASINLPSQRSTDTQYF | TGTGCCAGCATCAACCTCCCAAGCCAGCGGAGCACAGATACGCAGTATTTT | TRBJ2-3 | NA | TRBV21-1 | NA
CASSFPGTDNSPLHF | TGTGCCAGCTCTTTCCCTGGGACAGATAATTCACCCCTCCACTTT | TRBJ1-6 | NA | TRBV25-1 | TRBD1
CASSLVKLVGVRNTEAFF | TGTGCCAGCAGCTTAGTCAAACTCGTCGGGGTGCGGAACACTGAAGCTTTCTTT | TRBJ1-1 | NA | TRBV13 | NA
CASPTRGSPVVALHF | TGTGCCAGCCCCACGCGGGGGTCCCCGGTAGTGGCCCTCCACTTT | TRBJ1-6 | NA | TRBV7-6 | NA
CASRGDGGNTEAFF | TGTGCCAGCAGGGGGGACGGGGGGAACACTGAAGCTTTCTTT | TRBJ1-1 | few | TRBV6-5 | NA
CSVYRGNTGELFF | TGCAGCGTTTACCGGGGGAACACCGGGGAGCTGTTTTTT | TRBJ2-2 | NA | TRBV29-1 | NA
CASSFRENSNQPQHF | TGTGCCAGCAGCTTCCGGGAAAATAGCAATCAGCCCCAGCATTTT | TRBJ1-5 | once | TRBV5-5 | NA
CASSSGPASSYEQYF | TGCGCCAGCAGCTCAGGGCCCGCCTCCTCCTACGAGCAGTACTTC | TRBJ2-7 | NA | TRBV5-1 | NA
CASSGAGGMLGEQYF | TGTGCCAGCAGCGGCGCGGGGGGCATGCTGGGCGAGCAGTACTTC | TRBJ2-7 | NA | TRBV6-5 | TRBD2
CASSHGPREYNEQFF | TGCGCCAGCAGCCATGGCCCGCGGGAATACAATGAGCAGTTCTTC | TRBJ2-1 | NA | TRBV4-1 | NA
CASSTNLRPITDTQYF | TGTGCCAGCAGTACTAACCTAAGACCGATAACAGATACGCAGTATTTT | TRBJ2-3 | NA | TRBV25-1 | NA
CASSMGTGDLWTGELFF | TGTGCCAGCAGCATGGGGACAGGGGACCTTTGGACCGGGGAGCTGTTTTTT | TRBJ2-2 | NA | TRBV7-9 | TRBD1
CASSPRTGQYEQYF | TGTGCCAGCTCACCACGGACAGGACAGTACGAGCAGTACTTC | TRBJ2-7 | NA | TRBV18 | TRBD1
CASSLRGGYTF | TGTGCCAGCAGCCTACGAGGCGGCTACACCTTC | TRBJ1-2 | NA | TRBV7-2 | NA
CAWSGGAVDNEQFF | TGTGCCTGGAGTGGGGGAGCGGTTGACAATGAGCAGTTCTTC | TRBJ2-1 | once | TRBV30 | NA
CASSEDRGRGTQYF | TGCGCCAGCAGTGAGGACAGGGGGCGAGGGACCCAGTACTTC | TRBJ2-5 | NA | TRBV10-2 | TRBD1
CSVSPCEQYF | TGCAGCGTTAGCCCCTGCGAGCAGTACTTC | TRBJ2-7 | once | TRBV29-1 | NA
CASRRWGQAQYEQYF | TGTGCCAGCAGACGATGGGGACAGGCCCAATACGAGCAGTACTTC | TRBJ2-7 | NA | TRBV5-4 | TRBD1
CASSESHTEAFF | TGTGCCAGCAGTGAATCTCACACTGAAGCTTTCTTT | TRBJ1-1 | NA | TRBV6-1 | NA
CASSSPVDRGNIQYF | TGTGCCAGCAGTTCCCCCGTCGACAGGGGAAACATTCAGTACTTC | TRBJ2-4 | NA | TRBV28 | TRBD1
CAWSGRVRALNTEAFF | TGTGCCTGGAGTGGGCGGGTGAGGGCCCTGAACACTGAAGCTTTCTTT | TRBJ1-1 | NA | TRBV30 | NA
CASSDGGDNEQFF | TGTGCCAGCAGCGACGGAGGGGACAATGAGCAGTTCTTC | TRBJ2-1 | NA | TRBV6-5 | NA
CASSQGQSTETQYF | TGTGCCAGTAGTCAGGGACAGTCAACGGAGACCCAGTACTTC | TRBJ2-5 | NA | TRBV19 | TRBD1
CASSPAGNEQFF | TGTGCCAGCTCCCCTGCGGGTAATGAGCAGTTCTTC | TRBJ2-1 | NA | TRBV9 | NA